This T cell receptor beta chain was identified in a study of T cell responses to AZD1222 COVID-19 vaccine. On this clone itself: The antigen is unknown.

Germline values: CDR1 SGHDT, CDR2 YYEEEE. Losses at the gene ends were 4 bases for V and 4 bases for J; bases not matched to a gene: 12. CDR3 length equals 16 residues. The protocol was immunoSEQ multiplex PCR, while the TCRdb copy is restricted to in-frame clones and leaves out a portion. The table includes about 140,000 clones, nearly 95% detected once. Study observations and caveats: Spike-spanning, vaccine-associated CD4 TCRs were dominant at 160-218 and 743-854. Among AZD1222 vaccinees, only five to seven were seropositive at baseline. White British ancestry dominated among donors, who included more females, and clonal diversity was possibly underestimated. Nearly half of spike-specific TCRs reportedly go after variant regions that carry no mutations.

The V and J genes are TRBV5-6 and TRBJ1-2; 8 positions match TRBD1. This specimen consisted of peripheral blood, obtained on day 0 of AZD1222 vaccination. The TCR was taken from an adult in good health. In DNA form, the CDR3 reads TGTGCCAGCAGCAGGATAGGGACAGGTGTCCTCTATGGCTACACCTTC. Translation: CASSRIGTGVLYGYTF. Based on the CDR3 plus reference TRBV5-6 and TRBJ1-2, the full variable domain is DAGVTQSPTHLIKTRGQQVTLRCSPKSGHDTVSWYQQALGQGPQFIFQYYEEEERQRGNFPDRFSGHQFPNYSSELNVNALLLGDSALYLCASSRIGTGVLYGYTFGSGTRLTVV.